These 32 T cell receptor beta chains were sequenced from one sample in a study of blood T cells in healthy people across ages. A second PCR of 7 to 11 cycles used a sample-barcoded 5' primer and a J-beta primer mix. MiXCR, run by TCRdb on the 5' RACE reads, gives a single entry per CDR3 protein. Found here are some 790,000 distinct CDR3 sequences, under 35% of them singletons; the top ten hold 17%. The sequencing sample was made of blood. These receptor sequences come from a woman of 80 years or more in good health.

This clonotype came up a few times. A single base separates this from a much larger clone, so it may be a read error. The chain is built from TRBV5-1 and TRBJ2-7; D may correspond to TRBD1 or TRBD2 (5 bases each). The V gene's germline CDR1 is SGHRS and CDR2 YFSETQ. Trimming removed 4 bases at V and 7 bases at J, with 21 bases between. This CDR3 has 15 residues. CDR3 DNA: TGCGCCAGCAGCCCGGGGCGGCGGACTGACAATGAGCAGTACTTC. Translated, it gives CASSPGRRTDNEQYF.

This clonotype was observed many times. DNA of the CDR3: TGTGCCAGCAGTTTCCCCGGGATACATTCCACAGATACGCAGTATTTT. It specifies CASSFPGIHSTDTQYF. This chain uses TRBV28 with TRBJ2-3, with D possibly being TRBD2 (5 bases). Germline CDR1 reads MDHEN; CDR2 reads SYDVKM. With 3 bases removed from V and 2 bases from J, the gap between germline ends came to 15 bases. This CDR3 has 16 amino acids.

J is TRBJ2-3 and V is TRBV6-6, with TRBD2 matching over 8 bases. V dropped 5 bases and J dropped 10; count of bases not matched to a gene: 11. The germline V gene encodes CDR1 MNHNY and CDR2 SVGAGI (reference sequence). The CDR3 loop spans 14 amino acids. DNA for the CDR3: TGTGCCAGCAGTCGTATCGGGGGGGGGAATGCGCAGTATTTT. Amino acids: CASSRIGGGNAQYF.

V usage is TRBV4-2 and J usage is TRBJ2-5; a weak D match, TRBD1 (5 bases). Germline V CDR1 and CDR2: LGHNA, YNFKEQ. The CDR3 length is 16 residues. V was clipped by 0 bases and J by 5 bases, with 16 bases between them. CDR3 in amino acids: CASSQDPAGSGETQYF. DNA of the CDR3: TGTGCCAGCAGCCAAGATCCTGCAGGGTCGGGTGAGACCCAGTACTTC.

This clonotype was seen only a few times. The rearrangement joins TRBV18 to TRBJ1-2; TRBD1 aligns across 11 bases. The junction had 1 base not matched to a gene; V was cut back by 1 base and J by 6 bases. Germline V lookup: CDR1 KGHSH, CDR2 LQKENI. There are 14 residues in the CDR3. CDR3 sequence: CASSPRGQGDGYTF. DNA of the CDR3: TGTGCCAGCTCACCACGGGGACAGGGGGATGGCTACACCTTC.

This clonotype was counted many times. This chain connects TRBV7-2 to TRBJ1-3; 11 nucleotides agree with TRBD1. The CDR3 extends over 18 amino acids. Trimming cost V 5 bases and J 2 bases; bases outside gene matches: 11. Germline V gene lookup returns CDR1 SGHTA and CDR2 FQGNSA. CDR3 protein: CASSRSYGQGAAGNTIYF. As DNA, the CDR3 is TGTGCCAGCAGCCGGTCTTATGGACAGGGGGCTGCTGGAAACACCATATATTTT.

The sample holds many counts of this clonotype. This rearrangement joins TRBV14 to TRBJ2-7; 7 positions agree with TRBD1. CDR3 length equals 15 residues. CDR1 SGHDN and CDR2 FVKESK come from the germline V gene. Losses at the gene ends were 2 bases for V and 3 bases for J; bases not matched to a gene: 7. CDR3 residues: CASSQRGTANYEQYF. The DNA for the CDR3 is TGTGCCAGCAGCCAACGAGGGACAGCAAACTACGAGCAGTACTTC.

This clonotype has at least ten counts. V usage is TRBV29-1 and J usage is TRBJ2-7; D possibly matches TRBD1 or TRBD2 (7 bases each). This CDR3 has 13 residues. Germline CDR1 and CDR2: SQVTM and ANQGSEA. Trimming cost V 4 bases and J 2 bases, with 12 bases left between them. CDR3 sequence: CSVGGGQTYEQYF. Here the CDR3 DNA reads TGCAGCGTTGGGGGGGGACAGACCTACGAGCAGTACTTC.

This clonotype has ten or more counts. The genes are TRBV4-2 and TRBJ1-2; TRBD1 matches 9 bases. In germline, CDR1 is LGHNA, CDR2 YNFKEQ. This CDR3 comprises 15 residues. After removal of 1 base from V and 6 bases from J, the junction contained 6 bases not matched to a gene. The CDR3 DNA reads TGTGCCAGCAGCCAAGCAACAGGGGGCGGCAATGGCTACACCTTC. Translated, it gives CASSQATGGGNGYTF.

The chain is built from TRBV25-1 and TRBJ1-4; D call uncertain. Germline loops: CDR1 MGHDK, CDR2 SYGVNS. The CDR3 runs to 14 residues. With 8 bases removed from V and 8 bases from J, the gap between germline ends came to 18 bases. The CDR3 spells CASATAQAGEKLFF. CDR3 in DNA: TGTGCCAGCGCCACCGCCCAGGCTGGCGAAAAACTGTTTTTT.

The CDR3 coding sequence is TGTGCCAGCTCACCAGATAACGGCTATGGCTACACCTTC. Amino acids: CASSPDNGYGYTF. This chain joins TRBV18 and TRBJ1-2, with no clear D. Per the germline V gene, CDR1 is KGHSH and CDR2 is LQKENI. This CDR3 has 13 amino acids. V was pared by 2 bases and J by 4 bases, with 8 bases between.

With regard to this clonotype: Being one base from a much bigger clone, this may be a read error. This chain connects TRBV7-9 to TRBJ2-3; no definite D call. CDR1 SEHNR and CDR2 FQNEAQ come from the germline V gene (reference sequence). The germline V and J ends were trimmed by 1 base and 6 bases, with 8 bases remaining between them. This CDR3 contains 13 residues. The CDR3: CASSLGLCDTQYF. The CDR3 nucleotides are TGTGCCAGCAGCTTAGGACTCTGTGATACGCAGTATTTT.

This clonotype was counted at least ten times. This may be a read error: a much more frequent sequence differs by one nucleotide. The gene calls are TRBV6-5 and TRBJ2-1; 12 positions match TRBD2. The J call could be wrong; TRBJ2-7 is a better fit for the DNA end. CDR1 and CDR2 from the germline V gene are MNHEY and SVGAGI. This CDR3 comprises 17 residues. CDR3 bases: TGTGCCAGCAGTTATAACCCCGGGACTAGCGGGTACAATGAGCAGTACTTC. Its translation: CASSYNPGTSGYNEQYF.

The CDR3 DNA reads as TGTGCCACCAGGAGGGGCGGACAAGAGACCCAGTACTTC. As protein: CATRRGGQETQYF. V is TRBV24-1 and J is TRBJ2-5, with D perhaps being TRBD1 or TRBD2 (5 bases each). The ends were cut back, 7 bases at V and 2 bases at J, with 10 bases in the middle. In germline, CDR1 is KGHDR, CDR2 SFDVKD. The length of the CDR3 is 13 residues.

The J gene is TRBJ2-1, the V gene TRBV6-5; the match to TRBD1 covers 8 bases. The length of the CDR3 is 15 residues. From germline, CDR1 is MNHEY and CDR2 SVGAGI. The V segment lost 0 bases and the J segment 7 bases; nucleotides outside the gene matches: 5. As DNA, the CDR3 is TGTGCCAGCAGTTACTCCCGGACAGGGAGAAATGAGCAGTTCTTC. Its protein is CASSYSRTGRNEQFF.

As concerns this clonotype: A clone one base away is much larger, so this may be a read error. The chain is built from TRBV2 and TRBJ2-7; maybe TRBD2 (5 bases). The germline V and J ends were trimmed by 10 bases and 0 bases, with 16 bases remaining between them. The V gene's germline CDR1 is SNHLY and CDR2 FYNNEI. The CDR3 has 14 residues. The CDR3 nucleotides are TGTGCCATCAGGAGACGGGGTCCCTCCTACGAGCAGTACTTC. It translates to CAIRRRGPSYEQYF.

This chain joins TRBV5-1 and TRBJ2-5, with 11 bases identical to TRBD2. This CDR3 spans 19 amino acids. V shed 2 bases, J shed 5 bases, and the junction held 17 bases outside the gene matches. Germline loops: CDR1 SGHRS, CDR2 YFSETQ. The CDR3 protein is CASSFRLAGLTVLSETQYF. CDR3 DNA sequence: TGCGCCAGCAGCTTTAGACTAGCGGGGTTAACAGTTTTATCGGAGACCCAGTACTTC.

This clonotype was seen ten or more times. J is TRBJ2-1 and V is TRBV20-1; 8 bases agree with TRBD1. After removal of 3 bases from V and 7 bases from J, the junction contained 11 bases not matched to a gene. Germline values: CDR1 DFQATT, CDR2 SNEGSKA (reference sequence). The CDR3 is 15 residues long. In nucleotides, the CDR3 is TGCAGTGCTAGGGAACCAGGGACAGGACAGAATGAGCAGTTCTTC. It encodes CSAREPGTGQNEQFF.

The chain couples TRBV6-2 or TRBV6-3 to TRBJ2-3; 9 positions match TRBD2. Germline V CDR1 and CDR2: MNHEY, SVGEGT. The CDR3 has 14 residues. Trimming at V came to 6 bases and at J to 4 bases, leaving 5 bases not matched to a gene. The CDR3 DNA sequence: TGTGCCAGCAGCGTTAGCGGGGGCCCAGATACGCAGTATTTT. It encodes CASSVSGGPDTQYF.

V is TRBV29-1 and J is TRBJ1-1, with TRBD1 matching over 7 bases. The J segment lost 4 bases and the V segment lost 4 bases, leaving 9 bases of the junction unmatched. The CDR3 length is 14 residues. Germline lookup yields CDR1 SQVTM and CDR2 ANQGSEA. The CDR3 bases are TGCAGCGTTGTCAGGGGGGGGGAGGGCACTGAAGCTTTCTTT. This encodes CSVVRGGEGTEAFF.

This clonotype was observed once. The CDR3 DNA reads as TGTGCCAGCACCCTTGGGGCCACATCATTGGTCTCCTACGAGCAGTACTTC. Residues: CASTLGATSLVSYEQYF. V is TRBV6-1 and J is TRBJ2-7, with TRBD1 as a possible D gene (5 bases). Germline CDR1 reads MNHNS; CDR2 reads SASEGT. V was clipped by 7 bases and J by 0 bases, with 22 bases between them. The CDR3 totals 17 residues.

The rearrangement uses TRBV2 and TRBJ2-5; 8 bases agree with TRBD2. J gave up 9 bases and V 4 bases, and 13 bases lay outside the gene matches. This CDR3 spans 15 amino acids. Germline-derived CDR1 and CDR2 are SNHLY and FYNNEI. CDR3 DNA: TGTGCCAGCAGTGTACCGGGGGGGCTCGGGGAGGCCCAGTACTTC. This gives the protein CASSVPGGLGEAQYF.

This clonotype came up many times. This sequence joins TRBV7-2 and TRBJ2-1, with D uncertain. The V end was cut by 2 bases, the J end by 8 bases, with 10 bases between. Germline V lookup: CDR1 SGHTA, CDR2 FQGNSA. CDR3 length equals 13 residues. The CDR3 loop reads CASSLKRSDEQFF. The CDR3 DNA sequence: TGTGCCAGCAGCTTAAAACGGTCGGATGAGCAGTTCTTC.

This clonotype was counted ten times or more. CDR3 nucleotides: TGCAGTGCTAGAGATCACAGGGCGGATGGCTACACCTTC. Protein: CSARDHRADGYTF. J is TRBJ1-2 and V is TRBV20-1; D may be TRBD1 (6 bases). Trimming left V 0 bases short and J 6 bases short, with 11 bases between. Germline assignment: CDR1 DFQATT and CDR2 SNEGSKA (reference sequence). This CDR3 comprises 13 residues.

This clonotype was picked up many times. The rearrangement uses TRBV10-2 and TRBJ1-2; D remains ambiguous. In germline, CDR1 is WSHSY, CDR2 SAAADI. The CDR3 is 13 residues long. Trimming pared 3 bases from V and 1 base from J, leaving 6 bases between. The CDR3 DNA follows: TGCGCCAGCAGTGATATGGTTAACTATGGCTACACCTTC. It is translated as CASSDMVNYGYTF.

The CDR3 coding sequence is TGTGCCAGCAGCTTAGTAGGACCCTCCTCTGGAAACACCATATATTTT. Its protein is CASSLVGPSSGNTIYF. The V gene is TRBV11-2, the J gene TRBJ1-3; D not certain. The germline CDR1 and CDR2 sequences are SGHAT and FQNNGV. The CDR3 is 16 residues long. The germline V and J ends were trimmed by 1 base and 0 bases, with 10 bases remaining between them.

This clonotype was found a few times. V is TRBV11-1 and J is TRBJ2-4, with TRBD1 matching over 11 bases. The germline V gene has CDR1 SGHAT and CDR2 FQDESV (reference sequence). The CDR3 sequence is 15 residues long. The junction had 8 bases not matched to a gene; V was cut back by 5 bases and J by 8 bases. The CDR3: CASSIRDRGWDIQYF. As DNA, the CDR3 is TGTGCCAGCAGCATCCGGGACAGGGGGTGGGACATTCAGTACTTC.

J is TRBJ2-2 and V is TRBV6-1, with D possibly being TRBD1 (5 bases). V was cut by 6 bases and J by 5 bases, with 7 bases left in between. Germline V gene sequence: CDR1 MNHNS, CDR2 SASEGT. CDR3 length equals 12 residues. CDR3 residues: CASRQGTGELFF. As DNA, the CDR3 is TGTGCCAGCAGGCAGGGTACCGGGGAGCTGTTTTTT.

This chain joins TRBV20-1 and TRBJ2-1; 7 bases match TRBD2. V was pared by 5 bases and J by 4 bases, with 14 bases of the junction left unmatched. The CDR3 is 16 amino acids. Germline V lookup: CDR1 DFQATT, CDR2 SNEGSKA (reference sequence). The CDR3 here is CSAPSHGGGGYNEQFF. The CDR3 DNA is TGCAGTGCTCCAAGCCACGGTGGCGGGGGTTACAATGAGCAGTTCTTC.

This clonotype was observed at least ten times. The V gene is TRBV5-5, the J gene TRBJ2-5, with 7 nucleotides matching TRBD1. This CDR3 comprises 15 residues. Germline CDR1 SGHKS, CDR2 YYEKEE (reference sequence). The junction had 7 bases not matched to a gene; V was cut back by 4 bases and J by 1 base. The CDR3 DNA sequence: TGTGCCAGCAGCACGACGGGACAGCTCCAAGAGACCCAGTACTTC. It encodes CASSTTGQLQETQYF.

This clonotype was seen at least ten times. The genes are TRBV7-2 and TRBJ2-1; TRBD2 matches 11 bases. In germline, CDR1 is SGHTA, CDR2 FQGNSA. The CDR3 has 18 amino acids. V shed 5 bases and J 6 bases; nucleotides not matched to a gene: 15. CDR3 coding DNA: TGTGCCAGCAGCCCACAAACTAGCGGGGGAAGGTTTGGCAATGAGCAGTTCTTC. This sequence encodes CASSPQTSGGRFGNEQFF. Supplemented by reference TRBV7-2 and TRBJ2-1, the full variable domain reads GAGVSQSPSNKVTEKGKDVELRCDPISGHTALYWYRQSLGQGLEFLIYFQGNSAPDKSGLPSDRFSAERTGGSVSTLTIQRTQQEDSAVYLCASSPQTSGGRFGNEQFFGPGTRLTVL.

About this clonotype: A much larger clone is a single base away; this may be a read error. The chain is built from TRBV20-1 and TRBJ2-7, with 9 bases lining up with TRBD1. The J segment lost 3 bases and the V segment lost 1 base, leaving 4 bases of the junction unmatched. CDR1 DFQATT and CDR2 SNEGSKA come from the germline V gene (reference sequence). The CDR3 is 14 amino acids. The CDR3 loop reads CSARGGDRVYEQYF. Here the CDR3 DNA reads TGCAGTGCTAGAGGGGGGGACAGGGTCTACGAGCAGTACTTC.